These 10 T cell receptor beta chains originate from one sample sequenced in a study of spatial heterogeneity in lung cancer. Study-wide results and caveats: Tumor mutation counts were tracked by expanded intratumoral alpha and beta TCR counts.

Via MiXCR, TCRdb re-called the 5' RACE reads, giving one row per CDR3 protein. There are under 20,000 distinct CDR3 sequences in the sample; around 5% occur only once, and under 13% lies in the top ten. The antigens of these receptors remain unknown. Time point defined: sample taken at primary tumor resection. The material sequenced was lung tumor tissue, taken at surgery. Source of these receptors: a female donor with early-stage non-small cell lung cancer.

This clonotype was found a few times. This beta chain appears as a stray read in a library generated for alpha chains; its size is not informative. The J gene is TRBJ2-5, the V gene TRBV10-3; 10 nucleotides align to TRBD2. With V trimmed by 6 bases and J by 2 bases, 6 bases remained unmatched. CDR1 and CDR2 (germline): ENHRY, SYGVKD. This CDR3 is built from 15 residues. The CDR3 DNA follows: TGTGCCATCAGCCCCGGGACTAGCGCACAAGAGACCCAGTACTTC. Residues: CAISPGTSAQETQYF.

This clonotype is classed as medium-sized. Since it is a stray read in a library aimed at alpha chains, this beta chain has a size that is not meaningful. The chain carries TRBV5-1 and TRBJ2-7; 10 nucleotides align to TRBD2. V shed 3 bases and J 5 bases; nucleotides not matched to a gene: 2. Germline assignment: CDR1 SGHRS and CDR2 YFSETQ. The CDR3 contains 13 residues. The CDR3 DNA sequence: TGCGCCAGCAGCTCTAGCGGGAGAAACGAGCAGTACTTC. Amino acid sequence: CASSSSGRNEQYF.

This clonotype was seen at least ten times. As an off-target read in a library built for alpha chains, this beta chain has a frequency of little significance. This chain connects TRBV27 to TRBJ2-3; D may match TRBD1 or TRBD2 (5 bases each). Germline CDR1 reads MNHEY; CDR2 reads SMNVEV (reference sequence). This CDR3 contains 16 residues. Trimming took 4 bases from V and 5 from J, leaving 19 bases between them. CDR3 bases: TGTGCCAGCAGTTCCTCCCGGGACGAATGGCAAGATACGCAGTATTTT. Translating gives CASSSSRDEWQDTQYF.

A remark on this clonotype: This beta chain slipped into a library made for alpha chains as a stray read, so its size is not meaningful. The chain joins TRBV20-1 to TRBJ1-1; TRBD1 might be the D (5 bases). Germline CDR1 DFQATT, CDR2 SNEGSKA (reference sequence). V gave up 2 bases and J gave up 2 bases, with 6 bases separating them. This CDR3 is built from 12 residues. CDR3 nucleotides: TGCAGTGCTAGAACAGGTAACACTGAAGCTTTCTTT. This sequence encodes CSARTGNTEAFF.

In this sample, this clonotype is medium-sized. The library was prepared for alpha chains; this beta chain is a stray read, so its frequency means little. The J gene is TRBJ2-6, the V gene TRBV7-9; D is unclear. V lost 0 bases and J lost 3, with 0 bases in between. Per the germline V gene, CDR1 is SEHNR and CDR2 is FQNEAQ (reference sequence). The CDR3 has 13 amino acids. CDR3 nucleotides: TGTGCCAGCAGCTTAGCTGGGGCCAACGTCCTGACTTTC. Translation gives CASSLAGANVLTF. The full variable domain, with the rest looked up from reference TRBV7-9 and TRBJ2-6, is DTGVSQNPRHKITKRGQNVTFRCDPISEHNRLYWYRQTLGQGPEFLTYFQNEAQLEKSRLLSDRFSAERPKGSFSTLEIQRTEQGDSAMYLCASSLAGANVLTFGAGSRLTVL.

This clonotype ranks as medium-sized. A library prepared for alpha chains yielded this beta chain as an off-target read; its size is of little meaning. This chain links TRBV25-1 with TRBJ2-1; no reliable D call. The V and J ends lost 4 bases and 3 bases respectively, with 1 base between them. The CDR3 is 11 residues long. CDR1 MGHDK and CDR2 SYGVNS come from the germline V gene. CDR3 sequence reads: CASSGYNEQFF. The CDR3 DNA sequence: TGTGCCAGCAGTGGCTACAATGAGCAGTTCTTC.

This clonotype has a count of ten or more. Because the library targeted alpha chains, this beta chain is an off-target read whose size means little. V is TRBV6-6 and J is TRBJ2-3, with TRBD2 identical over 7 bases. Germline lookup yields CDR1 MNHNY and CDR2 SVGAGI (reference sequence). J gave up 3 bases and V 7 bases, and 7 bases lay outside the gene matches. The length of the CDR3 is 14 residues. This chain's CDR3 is CASKAGAGTDTQYF. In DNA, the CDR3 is TGTGCCAGCAAGGCGGGAGCGGGGACAGATACGCAGTATTTT.

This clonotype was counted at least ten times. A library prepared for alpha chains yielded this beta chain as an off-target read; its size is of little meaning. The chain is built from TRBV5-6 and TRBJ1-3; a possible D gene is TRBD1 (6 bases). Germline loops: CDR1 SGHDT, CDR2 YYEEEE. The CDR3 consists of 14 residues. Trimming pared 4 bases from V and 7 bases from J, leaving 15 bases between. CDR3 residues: CASSRKGGANTIYF. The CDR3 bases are TGTGCCAGCAGCCGGAAGGGGGGCGCGAACACCATATATTTT. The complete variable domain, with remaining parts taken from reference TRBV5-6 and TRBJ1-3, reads DAGVTQSPTHLIKTRGQQVTLRCSPKSGHDTVSWYQQALGQGPQFIFQYYEEEERQRGNFPDRFSGHQFPNYSSELNVNALLLGDSALYLCASSRKGGANTIYFGEGSWLTVV.

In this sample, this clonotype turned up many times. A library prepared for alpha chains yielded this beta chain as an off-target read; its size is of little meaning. The CDR3, as DNA: TGCAGTGCTAGATATGCCCTGACCGATGAGCAGTTCTTC. Its translation is CSARYALTDEQFF. The rearrangement links TRBV20-1 to TRBJ2-1; D unresolved. The CDR3 is 13 amino acids. Germline CDR1 is DFQATT and CDR2 is SNEGSKA (reference sequence). Trimming removed 2 bases from V and 8 bases from J, with 13 bases in between.

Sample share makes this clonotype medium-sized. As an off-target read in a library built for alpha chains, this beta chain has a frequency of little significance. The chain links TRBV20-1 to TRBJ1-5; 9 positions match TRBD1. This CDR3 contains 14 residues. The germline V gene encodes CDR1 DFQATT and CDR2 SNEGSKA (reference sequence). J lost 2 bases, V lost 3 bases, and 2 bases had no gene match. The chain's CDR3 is CSASGDRGNQPQHF. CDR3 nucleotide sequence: TGCAGTGCTAGCGGGGACAGGGGCAATCAGCCCCAGCATTTT.